This TCR beta chain was identified in a study of T cell responses to AZD1222 COVID-19 vaccine. The method was immunoSEQ multiplex PCR; TCRdb's version includes in-frame clones alone and lacks a portion of them. Of about 120,000 clones in the sample, roughly 90% were seen once. This CDR3 spans 13 amino acids. Germline CDR1 and CDR2: LNHDA and SQIVND (reference sequence). The V gene lost 1 base and the J gene lost 6 bases, with 9 bases spanning the gap. In its sample, this clone was seen a few times. Its antigen is not known. Study-level findings and limits: Spike-specific TCR breadth and depth grew following two AZD1222 doses. It should be noted that donors were predominantly white British and more often female, and clonal diversity was possibly underestimated.

The chain uses TRBV19 and TRBJ1-1; perhaps TRBD1 as D (5 bases). The sequence derives from an adult who received the AZD1222 COVID-19 vaccine. The input for sequencing was peripheral blood, taken 28 days after the second AZD1222 dose. The CDR3 region is CASSIARVAEAFF. CDR3 nucleotides: TGTGCCAGTAGTATAGCCAGGGTGGCTGAAGCTTTCTTT.